This T cell receptor (beta chain) was documented in a study of T cell responses to AZD1222 COVID-19 vaccine. The repertoire was sequenced with immunoSEQ multiplex PCR; TCRdb's copy has only in-frame clones and lacks some. The table has 110,000 to 150,000 clones, roughly 93% seen once. The source of this sequence is an adult in good health. The starting material was peripheral blood, obtained on day 0 of MenACWY control vaccination.

The CDR3 DNA reads TGTGCCAGCAGCCTAAAGGCAGATAATTCACCCCTCCACTTT. It codes for CASSLKADNSPLHF. The chain is built from TRBV9 and TRBJ1-6; no firm D call. The CDR3 is made up of 14 amino acids. V lost 4 bases and J 5 bases, leaving 10 bases between the germline ends. Per germline, CDR1 SGDLS and CDR2 YYNGEE.